One sample yielded the 23 T cell receptor beta chains listed below, sequenced in a study of shared clonotypes between healthy human individuals. The repertoire was sequenced with immunoSEQ multiplex PCR; TCRdb's copy has only in-frame clones and lacks some. The table lists about 1.5 million clones, 95% to 99% of them singletons. The sequenced material came from naive CD4+ T cells sorted from blood. Regarding subset: CD45RA+ positively selected. Receptors originate from a man under 40 in good health.

The rearrangement links TRBV7-6 to TRBJ2-2; D is undetermined. In germline, CDR1 is SGHVS, CDR2 FNYEAQ. This CDR3 has 15 amino acids. The V and J ends lost 5 bases and 2 bases respectively, with 12 bases between them. Here the CDR3 reads CASSTRTHNTGELFF. The CDR3 nucleotides are TGTGCCAGCAGCACCCGGACCCACAACACCGGGGAGCTGTTTTTT. Combining the CDR3 with reference TRBV7-6 and TRBJ2-2 gives the whole variable domain GAGVSQSPRYKVTKRGQDVALRCDPISGHVSLYWYRQALGQGPEFLTYFNYEAQQDKSGLPNDRFSAERPEGSISTLTIQRTEQRDSAMYRCASSTRTHNTGELFFGEGSRLTVL.

This sequence joins TRBV7-9 and TRBJ2-4; TRBD1 might be the D (5 bases). The CDR3 is made up of 15 amino acids. V was shortened by 1 base and J by 6 bases, with 13 bases between the two germline ends. The germline CDR1 and CDR2 sequences are SEHNR and FQNEAQ (reference sequence). This CDR3 reads CASSLESRVGNIQYF. The CDR3 nucleotides are TGTGCCAGCAGCTTAGAATCCAGGGTGGGAAACATTCAGTACTTC.

This chain links TRBV11-2 with TRBJ2-5, with TRBD1 matching over 7 bases. Germline V gene data show CDR1 as SGHAT and CDR2 as FQNNGV. The CDR3 length is 15 residues. J gave up 5 bases and V 4 bases, and 10 bases lay outside the gene matches. CDR3 nucleotide sequence: TGTGCCAGCAGCTGGGCGACAGGGCTCCCTGAGACCCAGTACTTC. The encoded protein is CASSWATGLPETQYF.

The chain links TRBV7-2 to TRBJ2-5; D is unclear. Germline V gene sequence: CDR1 SGHTA, CDR2 FQGNSA. V was clipped by 5 bases and J by 4 bases, with 14 bases between them. CDR3 length: 14 residues. CDR3 coding DNA: TGTGCCAGCAGCCCGCCCGAGACACGAGAGACCCAGTACTTC. Protein sequence: CASSPPETRETQYF.

The chain recombines TRBV19 with TRBJ1-5; tentative D call: TRBD1 (6 bases). The CDR3 is 14 amino acids. Trimming stripped 6 bases from V and 0 bases from J, with 9 bases between. Per the germline V gene, CDR1 is LNHDA and CDR2 is SQIVND (reference sequence). The CDR3 sequence is CASSGQNSNQPQHF. The DNA for the CDR3 is TGTGCCAGTAGCGGACAGAATAGCAATCAGCCCCAGCATTTT.

This chain joins TRBV5-8 and TRBJ2-7; D gene uncertain. Between the trimmed V and J ends, which lost 4 bases and 9 bases, there was a span of 17 bases. This CDR3 is 13 amino acids long. Germline-derived CDR1 and CDR2 are SGHTS and YDEGEE. The CDR3 here is CASSLPPSATQYF. CDR3 DNA sequence: TGTGCCAGCAGCCTTCCCCCGAGTGCCACGCAGTACTTC.

The chain combines TRBV7-9 with TRBJ2-1; 7 bases are a match to TRBD2. The length of the CDR3 is 17 residues. V lost 5 bases and J lost 4; bases outside the gene matches: 14. The germline V gene encodes CDR1 SEHNR and CDR2 FQNEAQ (reference sequence). CDR3 loop: CASSAPLQRGLYNEQFF. Here the CDR3 DNA reads TGTGCCAGCAGCGCACCCCTCCAGCGGGGATTATACAATGAGCAGTTCTTC. Filled out from reference TRBV7-9 and TRBJ2-1, the complete variable domain reads DTGVSQNPRHKITKRGQNVTFRCDPISEHNRLYWYRQTLGQGPEFLTYFQNEAQLEKSRLLSDRFSAERPKGSFSTLEIQRTEQGDSAMYLCASSAPLQRGLYNEQFFGPGTRLTVL.

The CDR3 is CASSLRTGEAFF. CDR3 coding DNA: TGTGCCAGCTCACTTAGGACAGGTGAAGCTTTCTTT. The rearrangement links TRBV18 to TRBJ1-1; TRBD1 matches 7 bases. The CDR3 spans 12 residues. Germline V CDR1 and CDR2: KGHSH, LQKENI. V trimming: 4 bases; J trimming: 7 bases; junction bases outside the gene matches: 3.

The rearrangement uses TRBV28 and TRBJ2-2; D not certain. CDR3 length equals 12 residues. Germline CDR1 and CDR2: MDHEN and SYDVKM. Trimming left V 3 bases short and J 6 bases short, with 5 bases between. CDR3 nucleotide sequence: TGTGCCAGCAGTTTTGGGGCCGGGGAGCTGTTTTTT. Amino acid sequence: CASSFGAGELFF.

The chain has TRBV5-1 and TRBJ2-1; D may be TRBD1 (6 bases). CDR1 and CDR2 from the germline V gene are SGHRS and YFSETQ. The V end was cut by 2 bases, the J end by 9 bases, with 21 bases between. The CDR3 is 16 amino acids. CDR3 nucleotides: TGCGCCAGCAGCTTACCAACAGGGTCTTTAAGGGTTGAGCAGTTCTTC. Amino acid sequence: CASSLPTGSLRVEQFF.

The V gene is TRBV7-6, the J gene TRBJ2-1; 8 bases agree with TRBD1. Trimming cost V 4 bases and J 4 bases; bases outside gene matches: 6. The CDR3 length is 15 residues. The germline V gene encodes CDR1 SGHVS and CDR2 FNYEAQ. The CDR3 DNA follows: TGTGCCAGCAGCTCCCCGGGACAGGTTTACAATGAGCAGTTCTTC. Its translation: CASSSPGQVYNEQFF.

The chain employs TRBV27 and TRBJ2-7, with unresolved D. V was pared by 8 bases and J by 5 bases, with 13 bases between. Germline V gene lookup returns CDR1 MNHEY and CDR2 SMNVEV (reference sequence). This CDR3 is 12 amino acids long. The CDR3 spells CASGHLRDEQYF. DNA of the CDR3: TGTGCCAGCGGTCACCTAAGGGACGAGCAGTACTTC.

The rearrangement uses TRBV18 and TRBJ2-7; 8 bases map to TRBD1. The V and J ends lost 3 bases and 1 base, in that order; junction bases with no gene match: 5. The CDR3 runs 15 residues. Germline loops: CDR1 KGHSH, CDR2 LQKENI. Written as DNA, the CDR3 is TGTGCCAGCTCACCGATTCGGGACAGGTCCTACGAGCAGTACTTC. Amino acid sequence: CASSPIRDRSYEQYF.

The rearrangement links TRBV7-9 to TRBJ2-4, with TRBD2 matching over 10 bases. Trimming cost V 1 base and J 0 bases; bases outside gene matches: 9. CDR3 size: 19 residues. Germline CDR1 is SEHNR and CDR2 is FQNEAQ (reference sequence). CDR3 bases: TGTGCCAGCAGCTTAGGAGGACTAGCGGAAGGAAGAGCCAAAAACATTCAGTACTTC. It is translated as CASSLGGLAEGRAKNIQYF.

The CDR3: CASIELSGQYF. The DNA for the CDR3 is TGTGCCAGCATCGAATTGTCTGGGCAGTACTTC. The V gene is TRBV6-6, the J gene TRBJ2-7; D gene ambiguous. Germline CDR1 MNHNY, CDR2 SVGAGI (reference sequence). V lost 7 bases and J 9 bases, leaving 13 bases between the germline ends. The CDR3 has 11 amino acids.

The chain uses TRBV2 and TRBJ1-2, with D unresolved. V shed 7 bases and J shed 0 bases, with 6 bases lying between them. Germline values: CDR1 SNHLY, CDR2 FYNNEI. CDR3 length: 12 amino acids. DNA for the CDR3: TGTGCCAGCATCAGGACTAACTATGGCTACACCTTC. Amino acid sequence: CASIRTNYGYTF.

This chain links TRBV15 with TRBJ2-3, with TRBD2 matching 9 bases. The germline gives CDR1 LNHNV, CDR2 YYDKDF (reference sequence). The CDR3 length is 16 residues. Trimming took 0 bases from V and 4 from J; bases not matched to a gene: 5. The CDR3 DNA is TGTGCCACCAGCAGAGATGGGGGACTAGCTTCAGATACGCAGTATTTT. Protein: CATSRDGGLASDTQYF.

The rearrangement links TRBV10-1 to TRBJ2-7, with TRBD1 identical over 7 bases. The CDR3 runs 16 residues. The V segment lost 0 bases and the J segment 0 bases; nucleotides outside the gene matches: 5. CDR1 and CDR2 from the germline V gene are WNHNN and SYGVQD (reference sequence). The CDR3 nucleotides are TGCGCCAGCAGTGAGTCAGGGACAGTAAACTCCTACGAGCAGTACTTC. This gives the protein CASSESGTVNSYEQYF.

Written as DNA, the CDR3 is TGCGCCAGCAGCGACCGGGACAATGAGCAGTTCTTC. This translates into CASSDRDNEQFF. The chain employs TRBV5-1 and TRBJ2-1; D unresolved. CDR1 SGHRS and CDR2 YFSETQ come from the germline V gene. The V end lost 4 bases, the J end lost 5 bases, and 7 bases lay between the germline ends. The CDR3 sequence is 12 residues long.

The chain uses TRBV28 and TRBJ2-4; 7 nucleotides line up with TRBD1. This CDR3 is built from 15 residues. Germline V lookup: CDR1 MDHEN, CDR2 SYDVKM. The ends lost 6 bases at V and 7 bases at J; junction bases unmatched: 12. The CDR3 spells CASRPRGRGSNIQYF. In DNA form, the CDR3 reads TGTGCCAGCAGACCCCGAGGCAGGGGGTCGAACATTCAGTACTTC.

The chain uses TRBV5-1 and TRBJ2-3, with D perhaps matching TRBD1 (6 bases). Trimming stripped 4 bases from V and 0 bases from J, with 12 bases between. CDR1 and CDR2 (germline): SGHRS, YFSETQ. This CDR3 contains 15 residues. The CDR3 bases are TGCGCCAGCAGCGACGAAGGGGGAAGCACAGATACGCAGTATTTT. Translated: CASSDEGGSTDTQYF.

The rearrangement links TRBV19 to TRBJ1-5; perhaps TRBD1 as D (5 bases). The ends were cut back, 6 bases at V and 2 bases at J, with 17 bases in the middle. The CDR3 contains 16 residues. From germline, CDR1 is LNHDA and CDR2 SQIVND (reference sequence). CDR3 residues: CASRPPGGTGNQPQHF. CDR3 bases: TGTGCCAGTAGACCCCCCGGGGGTACTGGCAATCAGCCCCAGCATTTT.

CDR3 sequence reads: CASSVGGATQYF. In DNA, the CDR3 is TGTGCCAGCAGCGTAGGGGGCGCGACCCAGTACTTC. V usage is TRBV5-4 and J usage is TRBJ2-5; 7 nucleotides match TRBD1. Germline V gives CDR1 SGHNT, CDR2 YYREEE (reference sequence). The junction had 4 bases not matched to a gene; V was cut back by 4 bases and J by 7 bases. This CDR3 has 12 residues.